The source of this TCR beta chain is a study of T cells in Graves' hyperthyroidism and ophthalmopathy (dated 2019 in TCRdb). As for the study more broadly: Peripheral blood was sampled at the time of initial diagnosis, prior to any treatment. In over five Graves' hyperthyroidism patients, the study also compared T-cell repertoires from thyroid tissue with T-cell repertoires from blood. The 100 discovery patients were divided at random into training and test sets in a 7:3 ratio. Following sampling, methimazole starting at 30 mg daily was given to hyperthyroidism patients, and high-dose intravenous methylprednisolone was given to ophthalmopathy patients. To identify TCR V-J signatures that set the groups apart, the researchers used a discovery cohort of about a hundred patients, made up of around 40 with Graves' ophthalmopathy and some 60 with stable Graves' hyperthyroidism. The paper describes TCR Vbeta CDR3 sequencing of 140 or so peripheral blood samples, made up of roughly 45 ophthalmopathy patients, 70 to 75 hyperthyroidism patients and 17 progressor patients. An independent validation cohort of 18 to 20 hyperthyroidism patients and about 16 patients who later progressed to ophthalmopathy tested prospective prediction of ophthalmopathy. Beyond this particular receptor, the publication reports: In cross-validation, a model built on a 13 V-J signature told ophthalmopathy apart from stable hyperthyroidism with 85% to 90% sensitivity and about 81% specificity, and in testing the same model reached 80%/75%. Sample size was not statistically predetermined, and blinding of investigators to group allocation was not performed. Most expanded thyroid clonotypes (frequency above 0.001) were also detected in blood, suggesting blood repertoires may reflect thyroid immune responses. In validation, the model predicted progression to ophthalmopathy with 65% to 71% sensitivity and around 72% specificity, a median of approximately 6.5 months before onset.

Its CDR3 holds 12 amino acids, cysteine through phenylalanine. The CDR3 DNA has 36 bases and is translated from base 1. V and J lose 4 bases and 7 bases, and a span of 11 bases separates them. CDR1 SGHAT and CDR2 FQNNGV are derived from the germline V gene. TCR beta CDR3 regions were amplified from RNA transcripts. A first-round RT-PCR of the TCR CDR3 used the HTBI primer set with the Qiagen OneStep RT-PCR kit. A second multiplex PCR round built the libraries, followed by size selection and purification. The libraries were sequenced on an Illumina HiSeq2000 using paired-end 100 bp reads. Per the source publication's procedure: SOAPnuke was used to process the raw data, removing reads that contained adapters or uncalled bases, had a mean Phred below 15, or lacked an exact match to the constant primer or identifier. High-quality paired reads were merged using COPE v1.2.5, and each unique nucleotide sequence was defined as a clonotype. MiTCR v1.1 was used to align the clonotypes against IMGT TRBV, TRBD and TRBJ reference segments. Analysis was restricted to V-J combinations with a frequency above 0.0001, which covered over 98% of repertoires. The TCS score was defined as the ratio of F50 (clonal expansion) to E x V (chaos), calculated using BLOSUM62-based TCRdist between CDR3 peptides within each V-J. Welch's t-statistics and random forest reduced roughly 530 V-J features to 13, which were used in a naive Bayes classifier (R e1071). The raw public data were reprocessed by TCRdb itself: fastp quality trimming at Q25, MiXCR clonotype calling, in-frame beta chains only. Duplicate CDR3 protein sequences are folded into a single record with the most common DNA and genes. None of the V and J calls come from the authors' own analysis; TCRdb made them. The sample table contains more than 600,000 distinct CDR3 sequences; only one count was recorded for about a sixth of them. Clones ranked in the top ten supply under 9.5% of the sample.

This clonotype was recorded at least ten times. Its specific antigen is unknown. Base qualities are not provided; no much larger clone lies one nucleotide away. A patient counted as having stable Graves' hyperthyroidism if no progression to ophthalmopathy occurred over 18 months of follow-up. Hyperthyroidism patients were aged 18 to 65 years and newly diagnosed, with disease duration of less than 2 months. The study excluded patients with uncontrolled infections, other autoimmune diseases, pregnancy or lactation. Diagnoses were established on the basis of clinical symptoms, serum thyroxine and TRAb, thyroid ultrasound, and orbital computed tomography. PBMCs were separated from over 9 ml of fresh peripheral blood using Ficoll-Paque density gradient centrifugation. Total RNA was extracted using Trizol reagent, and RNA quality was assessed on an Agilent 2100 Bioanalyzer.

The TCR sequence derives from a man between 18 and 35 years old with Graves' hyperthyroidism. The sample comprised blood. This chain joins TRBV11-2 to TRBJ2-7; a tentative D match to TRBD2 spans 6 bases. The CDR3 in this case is CASSSGSGEQYF. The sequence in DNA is TGTGCCAGCAGCTCCGGGAGCGGGGAGCAGTACTTC.